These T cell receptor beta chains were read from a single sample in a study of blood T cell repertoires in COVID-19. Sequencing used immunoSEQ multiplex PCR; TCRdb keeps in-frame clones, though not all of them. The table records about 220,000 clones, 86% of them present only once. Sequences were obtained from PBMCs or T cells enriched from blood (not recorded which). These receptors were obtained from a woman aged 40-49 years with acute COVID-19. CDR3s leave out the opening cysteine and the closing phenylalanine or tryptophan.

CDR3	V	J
ASSGSGTTHGGEQF	TRBV9	TRBJ2-1
ASKVETGGYGYT	TRBV19	TRBJ1-2
ASSKRAKLAKNIQY	TRBV21-1	TRBJ2-4
ASSFPMNRGLSPLH	TRBV7-2	TRBJ1-6
ATSDYNRGRADTQY	TRBV24-1	TRBJ2-3
ASSSGTVRNTEAF	TRBV7-9	TRBJ1-1
ASSSIRDRDYGYT	TRBV7-9	TRBJ1-2
ASRQGNQPQH	TRBV25-1	TRBJ1-5
AGSSMNTEAF	TRBV5-6	TRBJ1-1
ASSLRSGAPGSYNEQF	TRBV7-3	TRBJ2-1
SVETSSYEQY	TRBV29-1	TRBJ2-7
ASSLLDSSGNTIY	TRBV9	TRBJ1-3
ASSYSTGFGTEAF	TRBV5-4	TRBJ1-1
ASRQTGGLYGYT	TRBV27	TRBJ1-2
ASSLRTGGNSPLH	TRBV7-9	TRBJ1-6
ASSPYSSGETQY	TRBV5-1	TRBJ2-5
ASSLIQGSNEKLF	TRBV7-2	TRBJ1-4
ASSLRDRATGELF	TRBV19	TRBJ2-2
ASSQDFDRGYGYT	TRBV4-3	TRBJ1-2
ASSRTSGGSYQETQY	TRBV3-1/TRBV3-2	TRBJ2-5
ASSRDRGFVNTEAF	TRBV2	TRBJ1-1
ARSYLRGNEAEAF	TRBV2	TRBJ1-1
ASSSYRGSAYEQY	TRBV5-1	TRBJ2-7
ASSSNTIY	TRBV12-3/TRBV12-4	TRBJ1-3